This entry lists 11 T cell receptor beta chains sequenced from one sample in a study of shared clonotypes between healthy human individuals. Clones were read by immunoSEQ multiplex PCR, and TCRdb kept only the in-frame ones, dropping some. The sample has 2,500,000 or so clones, about 90% seen once; the top ten hold around 0.4%. Material for sequencing was naive CD4+ T cells from PBMCs. The subset denotes: CD45RA+ positively selected. The receptor set was obtained from a man aged 18-30 years in good health. Some clones in this sample may be carry-over from other donors' samples.

The chain's CDR3 is CASSAGLAHSTDTQYF. The DNA for the CDR3 is TGTGCCAGCAGCGCGGGACTAGCGCACAGCACAGATACGCAGTATTTT. V usage is TRBV25-1 and J usage is TRBJ2-3, with 10 bases that match TRBD2. The CDR3 runs 16 residues. Germline V gene data show CDR1 as MGHDK and CDR2 as SYGVNS. The J segment lost 0 bases and the V segment lost 6 bases, leaving 6 bases of the junction unmatched.

A word on this clone: This sample also contains other DNA sequences that code for the same CDR3. The chain combines TRBV29-1 with TRBJ2-1; TRBD2 agrees at 15 bases. Germline V lookup: CDR1 SQVTM, CDR2 ANQGSEA. The CDR3 consists of 13 residues. The V and J ends lost 7 bases and 7 bases, in that order; junction bases with no gene match: 2. CDR3 sequence: CSAGTSGRNEQFF. CDR3 DNA sequence: TGCAGCGCTGGGACTAGCGGGAGGAATGAGCAGTTCTTC.

Only a few counts were recorded for this clone. The chain has TRBV10-3 and TRBJ1-1; D remains ambiguous. The CDR3 runs to 11 residues. Germline lookup yields CDR1 ENHRY and CDR2 SYGVKD. V was shortened by 3 bases and J by 8 bases, with 7 bases between the two germline ends. The CDR3 loop is CAISERTEAFF. DNA of the CDR3: TGTGCCATCAGTGAACGGACGGAAGCTTTCTTT.

The chain has TRBV30 and TRBJ2-5; D unresolved. Germline CDR1 and CDR2: GTSNPN and SVGIG (reference sequence). The V gene lost 4 bases and the J gene lost 1 base, with 10 bases spanning the gap. The CDR3 has 13 residues. CDR3 residues: CAWTRQVQETQYF. The CDR3 DNA follows: TGTGCCTGGACGAGGCAGGTCCAAGAGACCCAGTACTTC. Based on the CDR3 plus reference TRBV30 and TRBJ2-5, the full variable domain is SQTIHQWPATLVQPVGSPLSLECTVEGTSNPNLYWYRQAAGRGLQLLFYSVGIGQISSEVPQNLSASRPQDRQFILSSKKLLLSDSGFYLCAWTRQVQETQYFGPGTRLLVL.

Turning to this clone: This sample includes further DNA sequences coding for the same CDR3. V is TRBV28 and J is TRBJ1-3; tentative D call: TRBD1 (6 bases). Germline V gene lookup returns CDR1 MDHEN and CDR2 SYDVKM. V dropped 3 bases and J dropped 0 bases, with 12 bases sitting between them. The CDR3 contains 16 residues. CDR3 nucleotide sequence: TGTGCCAGCAGTTTTTGGGGGGCCGCCTCTGGAAACACCATATATTTT. Its protein product is CASSFWGAASGNTIYF.

The CDR3: CASSQVQAPYNEQFF. The DNA of the CDR3 is TGCGCCAGCAGCCAAGTCCAGGCCCCCTACAATGAGCAGTTCTTC. V usage is TRBV4-3 and J usage is TRBJ2-1; D remains unclear. CDR1 and CDR2 (germline): LGHNA, YSLEER. The ends were cut back, 1 base at V and 2 bases at J, with 9 bases in the middle. The CDR3 is made up of 15 amino acids.

This clone was found once. The CDR3 bases are TGTGCCAGCAGCAAAACTAGCGGATACTACGAGCAGTACTTC. This codes for CASSKTSGYYEQYF. This sequence joins TRBV9 and TRBJ2-7, with 8 bases aligning to TRBD2. V lost 4 bases to trimming and J lost 3 bases; unmatched junction nucleotides: 6. CDR1 SGDLS and CDR2 YYNGEE come from the germline V gene. The CDR3 consists of 14 residues. The full variable domain, its missing parts supplied by reference TRBV9 and TRBJ2-7, is DSGVTQTPKHLITATGQRVTLRCSPRSGDLSVYWYQQSLDQGLQFLIQYYNGEERAKGNILERFSAQQFPDLHSELNLSSLELGDSALYFCASSKTSGYYEQYFGPGTRLTVT.

The chain combines TRBV7-9 with TRBJ2-7; 13 positions match TRBD2. The germline V gene has CDR1 SEHNR and CDR2 FQNEAQ (reference sequence). The trim removed 5 bases at V and 4 bases at J, leaving 5 bases unmatched. The CDR3 extends over 15 amino acids. CDR3 loop: CASSPWGLAGYEQYF. The CDR3 region has the DNA TGTGCCAGCAGCCCATGGGGACTAGCGGGGTACGAGCAGTACTTC.

The chain has TRBV2 and TRBJ1-3; no firm D call. Germline V gene lookup returns CDR1 SNHLY and CDR2 FYNNEI. Trimming took off 3 bases at V and 3 bases at J, with 6 bases between the two ends. This CDR3 is built from 13 residues. The CDR3 loop is CASSEAFGNTIYF. The CDR3 DNA sequence: TGTGCCAGCAGTGAGGCATTTGGAAACACCATATATTTT.

The chain combines TRBV28 with TRBJ2-7; weak D call: TRBD1 (5 bases). Germline CDR1 MDHEN, CDR2 SYDVKM. The CDR3 is 14 residues long. Trimming left V 3 bases short and J 2 bases short, with 11 bases between. CDR3 coding DNA: TGTGCCAGCAGTTTGATACAGGCCACCTACGAGCAGTACTTC. Residues: CASSLIQATYEQYF.

V gene TRBV5-6 combines with J gene TRBJ2-2; no clear D gene. CDR1 and CDR2 from the germline V gene are SGHDT and YYEEEE. Trimming pared 0 bases from V and 7 bases from J, leaving 16 bases between. This CDR3 spans 16 amino acids. CDR3 in amino acids: CASSLAVGNLFGELFF. CDR3 sequence (DNA): TGTGCCAGCAGCTTGGCGGTAGGGAACCTTTTCGGGGAGCTGTTTTTT.